The 7 T cell receptor beta chains below come from one sample, sequenced in a study of T cells in Graves' hyperthyroidism and ophthalmopathy. Authors of the study amplified TCR beta CDR3 regions from RNA transcripts. In the first-round RT-PCR of the TCR CDR3, the HTBI primer set was used. TCRdb used MiXCR to reprocess the multiplex PCR reads, holding one entry per CDR3 protein. Of some 500,000 distinct CDR3 sequences listed, about 15% are singletons. Sequencing used blood. Receptors originate from a woman younger than 45 with Graves' ophthalmopathy.

This clonotype was seen ten or more times. The rearrangement uses TRBV7-2 and TRBJ2-7; 13 nucleotides line up with TRBD2. Germline trimming cut 5 bases from V and 2 bases from J; bases unmatched to any gene: 3. Germline V gene lookup returns CDR1 SGHTA and CDR2 FQGNSA. The CDR3 is 15 amino acids. The CDR3 nucleotides read TGTGCCAGCAGCGCCGGACTAGCGGGAGCCTACGAGCAGTACTTC. Translating it yields CASSAGLAGAYEQYF.

This clonotype was observed at least ten times. This rearrangement joins TRBV5-1 to TRBJ2-1; 11 nucleotides agree with TRBD2. The CDR3 spans 16 residues. V was pared by 1 base and J by 2 bases, with 2 bases of the junction left unmatched. Germline V gene lookup returns CDR1 SGHRS and CDR2 YFSETQ. CDR3 loop: CASSLTSGSPYNEQFF. The CDR3, as DNA: TGCGCCAGCAGCTTGACTAGCGGGAGTCCCTACAATGAGCAGTTCTTC.

This clonotype came up a few times. The CDR3 DNA is TGTGCCACCAGCAGAGATCGGGGACAGGGGGCGAGAGGTGAAAAACTGTTTTTT. It codes for CATSRDRGQGARGEKLFF. This chain connects TRBV15 to TRBJ1-4; 12 nucleotides match TRBD1. V lost 0 bases to trimming and J lost 7 bases; unmatched junction nucleotides: 9. The CDR3 runs 18 residues. The V gene's germline CDR1 is LNHNV and CDR2 YYDKDF (reference sequence). Looking up the rest from reference TRBV15 and TRBJ1-4 gives the full variable domain: DAMVIQNPRYQVTQFGKPVTLSCSQTLNHNVMYWYQQKSSQAPKLLFHYYDKDFNNEADTPDNFQSRRPNTSFCFLDIRSPGLGDTAMYLCATSRDRGQGARGEKLFFGSGTQLSVL.

V and J are TRBV5-4 and TRBJ2-5; 7 bases map to TRBD2. The CDR3 loop spans 15 amino acids. Germline CDR1 reads SGHNT; CDR2 reads YYREEE (reference sequence). The V and J ends lost 1 base and 4 bases, in that order; junction bases with no gene match: 7. CDR3 DNA: TGTGCCAGCAGCTTGCCAGGGAGGGGAAGAGAGACCCAGTACTTC. It is translated as CASSLPGRGRETQYF.

The chain combines TRBV24-1 with TRBJ2-5, with TRBD2 matching 11 bases. In germline, CDR1 is KGHDR, CDR2 SFDVKD. This CDR3 is built from 16 residues. The J segment lost 3 bases and the V segment lost 4 bases, leaving 6 bases of the junction unmatched. As DNA, the CDR3 is TGTGCCACCAGTGACCCCTATAGCGGGAGGGAAGAGACCCAGTACTTC. Translating it yields CATSDPYSGREETQYF.

This clonotype was observed a handful of times. A single base separates this from a much larger clone, so it may be a read error. The CDR3 reads CASSLLPGLTPRPSYEQYF. DNA for the CDR3: TGTGCCAGCAGTTTACTTCCGGGACTAACGCCCAGGCCCTCCTACGAGCAGTACTTC. The rearrangement links TRBV28 to TRBJ2-7; 7 positions match TRBD2. V shed 2 bases and J 0 bases; nucleotides not matched to a gene: 16. Looked up from germline, CDR1 is MDHEN and CDR2 is SYDVKM. The CDR3 loop spans 19 amino acids. Supplemented by reference TRBV28 and TRBJ2-7, the full variable domain reads DVKVTQSSRYLVKRTGEKVFLECVQDMDHENMFWYRQDPGLGLRLIYFSYDVKMKEKGDIPEGYSVSREKKERFSLILESASTNQTSMYLCASSLLPGLTPRPSYEQYFGPGTRLTVT.

V gene TRBV20-1 combines with J gene TRBJ2-5, with D uncertain. Germline V gene data show CDR1 as DFQATT and CDR2 as SNEGSKA (reference sequence). Trimming pared 3 bases from V and 5 bases from J, leaving 13 bases between. The CDR3 length is 13 residues. CDR3 amino acids: CSARPQVLETQYF. The CDR3 DNA is TGCAGTGCTAGGCCCCAGGTTTTGGAGACCCAGTACTTC.